This is a list of T cell receptor beta chains from one sample in a study of blood T cell repertoires in COVID-19. The protocol was immunoSEQ multiplex PCR, while the TCRdb copy is restricted to in-frame clones and leaves out a portion. The table has 150,000 to 200,000 clones, over 85% seen once; the top ten hold less than 2%. The sequenced material came from peripheral blood. The receptors derive from a woman in her sixties with COVID-19, enrolled during active disease. The CDR3 runs from the conserved cysteine through the conserved F or W. Fields, in order: CDR3 length, J gene, clone size, V gene, CDR3 protein. Rows give clone size only sometimes, using once, few, many, or a class for an expanded clone.

15 TRBJ1-3 once TRBV19 CASSGQGRVGNTIYF
16 TRBJ1-2 NA TRBV7-2 CASSLFRDRGTRGYTF
15 TRBJ1-3 NA TRBV15 CATSRDRGSGNTIYF
16 TRBJ1-1 NA TRBV6-5 CASSYSGGGMNTEAFF
13 TRBJ1-4 NA TRBV7-8 CASSRGGNEKLFF
14 TRBJ2-2 NA TRBV5-1 CASSQGSWTGELFF
13 TRBJ1-2 NA TRBV7-2 CASSLDRAYGYTF
15 TRBJ1-1 NA TRBV5-1 CASSLAYRGQGGAFF
18 TRBJ2-1 NA TRBV6-2/TRBV6-3 CASSSGLAGGSSYNEQFF
14 TRBJ2-3 NA TRBV19 CASSPGQRTDTQYF
15 TRBJ1-2 once TRBV7-2 CASSLDATTNYGYTF
13 TRBJ2-3 NA TRBV19 CASSSQGADTQYF
14 TRBJ2-1 NA TRBV14 CASSQELAYNEQFF
14 TRBJ2-3 NA TRBV7-9 CASSGGTVLDTQYF
14 TRBJ1-2 NA TRBV5-4 CASSLVGQNYGYTF
14 TRBJ2-1 NA TRBV3-1/TRBV3-2 CASSLPGGYNEQFF
14 TRBJ2-7 NA TRBV7-8 CASSLGRHPNEQYF
15 TRBJ2-5 once TRBV11-2 CASSSGDGVWQTQYF